There are many counts of the clone carrying this TCR beta chain. This specimen belongs to a study of neurological immune-mediated disorders. Synthesis of cDNA was performed by 5'RACE using 10-nucleotide random UMIs. In TCRdb, the 5' RACE reads were re-called with MiXCR into one record per CDR3 protein. The data show tens of thousands of distinct CDR3 sequences, with more than 8% seen just once and under 15% held by the top ten. Time point noted: longitudinal time-point 2. Unsorted libraries were prepared from 2 million PBMCs that had been stored at -80 C. The specimen was PBMCs. This receptor was obtained from a man between 25 and 39 years old in good health.

The DNA for the CDR3 is TGTGCCAGCAGCTTCTACACCGGGGAGCTGTTTTTT. This translates into CASSFYTGELFF. V usage is TRBV11-2 and J usage is TRBJ2-2; D is uncertain. Germline V gene lookup returns CDR1 SGHAT and CDR2 FQNNGV. The ends were cut back, 3 bases at V and 3 bases at J, with 2 bases in the middle. The CDR3 covers 12 residues.